A single sample gave rise to the 3 T cell receptor beta chains below, sequenced in a study of blood T cell repertoires in COVID-19. Profiling relied on immunoSEQ multiplex PCR, and the TCRdb table lists in-frame clones only, not all of them. The sample records around 250,000 clones, more than 85% being singletons. Sequencing was performed on peripheral blood. These receptors came from a woman aged 65 to 85 with active or convalescent COVID-19.

The J gene is TRBJ1-4, the V gene TRBV19; D is uncertain. This CDR3 region has 15 residues. Deletions cut 5 bases from V and 1 base from J, with 11 bases between. CDR1 and CDR2 from the germline V gene are LNHDA and SQIVND (reference sequence). The chain's CDR3 is CASSPQPRTNEKLFF. CDR3 in DNA: TGTGCCAGTAGTCCACAGCCTCGAACTAATGAAAAACTGTTTTTT.

The chain combines TRBV19 with TRBJ1-5, with a weak D call TRBD1 (6 bases). This CDR3 is 15 amino acids long. Between the trimmed V and J ends, which lost 3 bases and 6 bases, there was a span of 15 bases. CDR1 is LNHDA, CDR2 SQIVND, per germline (reference sequence). The CDR3 DNA reads as TGTGCCAGTAGTATGCAGGTAGGGGGGGGTCAGCCCCAGCATTTT. This encodes CASSMQVGGGQPQHF. Filled out from reference TRBV19 and TRBJ1-5, the complete variable domain reads DGGITQSPKYLFRKEGQNVTLSCEQNLNHDAMYWYRQDPGQGLRLIYYSQIVNDFQKGDIAEGYSVSREKKESFPLTVTSAQKNPTAFYLCASSMQVGGGQPQHFGDGTRLSIL.

CDR3 nucleotides: TGTGCCACCAGCAGAGATCGGGTTGTGTCGGTTAATCAGCCCCAGCATTTT. The encoded protein is CATSRDRVVSVNQPQHF. The rearrangement links TRBV15 to TRBJ1-5; the D is unclear. Germline values: CDR1 LNHNV, CDR2 YYDKDF (reference sequence). This CDR3 region has 17 residues. V lost 0 bases, J lost 4 bases, and 16 bases lay in between.